Below are 13 T cell receptor beta chains sequenced from a single sample in a study of blood T cell repertoires in COVID-19. Generated by immunoSEQ multiplex PCR, the TCRdb table keeps only in-frame clones and is missing some. The sample records under 200,000 clones, 65% to 85% being singletons. The sample consisted of peripheral blood. These receptors originate from a woman aged 70 to 79 who had recovered from COVID-19.

The chain has TRBV30 and TRBJ1-1; a weak D match, TRBD1 (5 bases). V was trimmed by 1 base and J by 0 bases, leaving 12 bases between them. The germline V gene has CDR1 GTSNPN and CDR2 SVGIG (reference sequence). The CDR3 sequence is 15 residues long. CDR3 coding DNA: TGTGCCTGGAGTGCCGGTTCGGGGGTGAACACTGAAGCTTTCTTT. Encoded protein: CAWSAGSGVNTEAFF.

V is TRBV28 and J is TRBJ2-1, with TRBD2 matching 11 bases. This CDR3 has 15 amino acids. J gave up 6 bases and V 6 bases, and 7 bases lay outside the gene matches. Germline V gene lookup returns CDR1 MDHEN and CDR2 SYDVKM. This CDR3 is CASSPLLAGGNEQFF. CDR3 nucleotides: TGTGCCAGCAGCCCCCTTCTAGCGGGGGGCAATGAGCAGTTCTTC.

V usage is TRBV5-4 and J usage is TRBJ1-1, with D perhaps matching TRBD1 (6 bases). This CDR3 has 16 amino acids. V dropped 4 bases and J dropped 1 base, with 17 bases sitting between them. Germline values: CDR1 SGHNT, CDR2 YYREEE (reference sequence). This CDR3 is CASSPHRGQSNTEAFF. CDR3 nucleotides: TGTGCCAGCAGCCCCCACCGCGGACAGTCGAACACTGAAGCTTTCTTT.

The chain combines TRBV15 with TRBJ1-4; TRBD1 is a possible D gene (6 bases). Germline CDR1 and CDR2: LNHNV and YYDKDF (reference sequence). CDR3 length: 14 amino acids. With 5 bases removed from V and 5 bases from J, the gap between germline ends came to 12 bases. CDR3 DNA sequence: TGTGCCACCAGCGGGGGGGCCGCCAATGAAAAACTGTTTTTT. It encodes CATSGGAANEKLFF.

The chain uses TRBV27 and TRBJ2-7; 15 bases line up with TRBD2. The CDR3 is made up of 16 amino acids. V was clipped by 4 bases and J by 6 bases; unmatched bases: 7. Germline V lookup: CDR1 MNHEY, CDR2 SMNVEV (reference sequence). CDR3: CASSSTPGLAGGEQYF. DNA for the CDR3: TGTGCCAGCAGTTCCACCCCGGGACTAGCGGGAGGCGAGCAGTACTTC.

The chain couples TRBV18 to TRBJ2-3; weak D call: TRBD2 (7 bases). The CDR3 spans 17 residues. Trimming left V 3 bases short and J 6 bases short, with 22 bases between. CDR1 and CDR2 from the germline V gene are KGHSH and LQKENI. The CDR3 nucleotides are TGTGCCAGCTCACCGGCCCGGGCAGGGGAGGGCCTCGATACGCAGTATTTT. Its translation is CASSPARAGEGLDTQYF.

The chain employs TRBV5-1 and TRBJ2-3, with D possibly matching TRBD2 (6 bases). The CDR3 has 15 residues. Trimming took 6 bases from V and 1 from J, leaving 15 bases between them. Germline values: CDR1 SGHRS, CDR2 YFSETQ. CDR3 sequence: CASTRGSWGTDTQYF. The CDR3 region has the DNA TGCGCCAGCACCCGGGGGAGTTGGGGCACAGATACGCAGTATTTT.

The CDR3 region is CASSEQEGTDTQYF. Here the CDR3 DNA reads TGTGCCAGCAGTGAGCAGGAGGGCACAGATACGCAGTATTTT. The genes are TRBV2 and TRBJ2-3; a weak D match, TRBD2 (5 bases). The V gene's germline CDR1 is SNHLY and CDR2 FYNNEI. Deletions cut 3 bases from V and 1 base from J, with 8 bases between. The length of the CDR3 is 14 residues. The whole variable domain, remainder taken from reference TRBV2 and TRBJ2-3, is EPEVTQTPSHQVTQMGQEVILRCVPISNHLYFYWYRQILGQKVEFLVSFYNNEISEKSEIFDDQFSVERPDGSNFTLKIRSTKLEDSAMYFCASSEQEGTDTQYFGPGTRLTVL.

The V call is TRBV6-2 or TRBV6-3, the J call TRBJ1-4; tentatively, D is TRBD1 (5 bases). Germline CDR1 and CDR2: MNHEY and SVGEGT. Trimming removed 6 bases from V and 14 bases from J, with 16 bases in between. This CDR3 spans 12 amino acids. CDR3 DNA: TGTGCCAGCAGCCCCCCCAGGGAAGGGCTGTTTTTT. Its translation is CASSPPREGLFF.

The V and J genes are TRBV4-2 and TRBJ1-5; the match to TRBD1 covers 7 bases. The germline CDR1 and CDR2 sequences are LGHNA and YNFKEQ. This CDR3 has 15 amino acids. V lost 2 bases to trimming and J lost 3 bases; unmatched junction nucleotides: 4. This CDR3 reads CASSQTGTVNQPQHF. CDR3 DNA: TGTGCCAGCAGCCAAACGGGGACAGTCAATCAGCCCCAGCATTTT.

This clone was counted a single time. The V gene is TRBV21-1, the J gene TRBJ1-1. TRBV21-1 is annotated as a pseudogene. This CDR3 contains 13 residues. This CDR3 is CASRRRGDPEAFF. The CDR3 nucleotides read TGTGCCAGCAGGCGCCGGGGGGACCCTGAAGCTTTCTTT.

The V gene is TRBV6-5, the J gene TRBJ2-5; 11 bases match TRBD2. With 0 bases clipped from V and 3 bases from J, the junction kept 3 bases outside the gene matches. This CDR3 comprises 16 residues. Germline V gives CDR1 MNHEY, CDR2 SVGAGI. CDR3 nucleotides: TGTGCCAGCAGTTACTCCATAGCGGGGGGGAAAGAGACCCAGTACTTC. Residues: CASSYSIAGGKETQYF.

The chain joins TRBV13 to TRBJ2-7; TRBD1 matches at 12 bases. This CDR3 is 16 amino acids long. V gave up 3 bases and J gave up 6 bases; unmatched junction bases: 9. The germline V gene encodes CDR1 PRHDT and CDR2 FYEKMQ (reference sequence). The CDR3 nucleotides read TGTGCCAGCAGCTTTCGGGGACAGGGGGCGCGGGCCGAGCAGTACTTC. It yields the protein CASSFRGQGARAEQYF.